This TCR beta chain was documented in a study of blood T cell repertoires in COVID-19. About the study: Whether acute or convalescent, the COVID-19 samples came from the United States, Italy and Spain.

Sequencing was performed with immunoSEQ multiplex PCR; in TCRdb, only in-frame clones are kept and a portion is missing. Among 250,000 to 350,000 clones, 70% to 90% were seen once, and the ten largest hold around an eighth. V lost 3 bases to trimming and J lost 4 bases; unmatched junction nucleotides: 7. Germline V lookup: CDR1 MRHNA, CDR2 SNTAGT. The CDR3 length is 15 residues. V and J are TRBV6-4 and TRBJ1-2; 8 nucleotides match TRBD1. The TCR was taken from a woman between 55 and 75 years old with acute or convalescent COVID-19. The sequencing input was peripheral blood. The CDR3 here is CASSDRDRKFYGYTF. CDR3 coding DNA: TGTGCCAGCAGTGATAGGGACAGGAAGTTCTATGGCTACACCTTC.